The source of this T cell receptor beta chain is a study of blood T cell repertoires in COVID-19. Germline V gene lookup returns CDR1 ENHRY and CDR2 SYGVKD. The V gene end was trimmed by 7 bases and the J gene end by 4 bases; junction bases not matched to a gene: 9. The CDR3 is 14 residues long. The method was immunoSEQ multiplex PCR; TCRdb's version includes in-frame clones alone and lacks a portion of them. The sample includes roughly 120,000 clones, more than 80% of them seen just once. The sequencing input was peripheral blood. This sequence was found in a woman aged 60 to 75 with COVID-19, enrolled during active disease. The rearrangement joins TRBV10-3 to TRBJ2-5; 7 nucleotides match TRBD2. This chain's CDR3 is CAITKGGARETQYF. CDR3 in DNA: TGTGCCATCACCAAGGGAGGGGCGCGAGAGACCCAGTACTTC.